The 27 T cell receptor beta chains below were found in one sample sequenced in a study of regulatory T cells in long-lasting Graves disease. iRepertoire HTBI primers and Arm-PCR of CDR3 regions built TCR beta libraries. TCRdb reanalysed the multiplex PCR reads using MiXCR and keeps one entry per CDR3 protein. The sample lists around 300,000 distinct CDR3 sequences; roughly a fifth were seen once. Time point defined: persistent/refractory GD, antithyroid drugs over 5 years with positive TRAb. The TCR library used RNA extracted from PBMCs. This sample comprised peripheral blood mononuclear cells (PBMCs), obtained when the disease was refractory, from a patient treated with antithyroid drugs. The receptors were gathered from a female donor with Graves disease.

The table lists this clonotype with many counts. The gene calls are TRBV11-2 and TRBJ2-5; a weak D match, TRBD1 (6 bases). V shed 3 bases and J shed 5 bases, with 19 bases lying between them. Looked up from germline, CDR1 is SGHAT and CDR2 is FQNNGV. This CDR3 has 16 amino acids. The CDR3: CASSLYSRQVGETQYF. DNA of the CDR3: TGTGCCAGCAGCTTGTACTCTCGACAGGTTGGGGAGACCCAGTACTTC.

This clonotype was detected a few times. V and J are TRBV7-2 and TRBJ2-6; D may correspond to TRBD1 or TRBD2 (5 bases each). This CDR3 is built from 18 residues. CDR1 is SGHTA and CDR2 is FQGNSA in the germline V gene. Trimming took off 5 bases at V and 4 bases at J, with 21 bases between the two ends. The CDR3, as DNA: TGTGCCAGCAGCATTACGAGGGACGGACGAGGAGGGGCCAACGTCCTGACTTTC. Translated, it gives CASSITRDGRGGANVLTF.

This clonotype was recorded many times. The chain carries TRBV28 and TRBJ1-5; 7 bases are shared with TRBD1. This CDR3 spans 15 amino acids. Germline CDR1 MDHEN, CDR2 SYDVKM. V lost 6 bases to trimming and J lost 4 bases; unmatched junction nucleotides: 9. CDR3 loop: CASSDRALGNQPQHF. CDR3 nucleotides: TGTGCCAGCAGCGACAGGGCCCTTGGGAATCAGCCCCAGCATTTT.

The chain carries TRBV2 and TRBJ2-1; unclear D gene. Trimming removed 1 base from V and 6 bases from J, with 7 bases in between. The CDR3 loop spans 13 amino acids. Germline loops: CDR1 SNHLY, CDR2 FYNNEI. The CDR3 DNA reads TGTGCCAGCAGTGAAGGACCCCCCAATGAGCAGTTCTTC. This sequence encodes CASSEGPPNEQFF.

The V and J genes are TRBV6-2 or TRBV6-3 and TRBJ1-6; D is possibly TRBD1 (6 bases). The V end lost 4 bases, the J end lost 10 bases, and 14 bases lay between the germline ends. The V gene's germline CDR1 is MNHEY and CDR2 SVGEGT. The CDR3 runs to 14 residues. The CDR3 DNA sequence: TGTGCCAGCAGTTGGAAAAAGGGGGACTCACCCCTCCACTTT. Amino acids: CASSWKKGDSPLHF.

This clonotype was observed a handful of times. The V gene is TRBV27, the J gene TRBJ2-7; 9 nucleotides agree with TRBD1. Unmatched junction bases numbered 16, after V lost 7 bases and J lost 6 bases. The CDR3 length is 16 residues. Germline V CDR1 and CDR2: MNHEY, SMNVEV (reference sequence). The CDR3 protein is CASTQRTGAPLLEQYF. The CDR3 DNA reads TGTGCCAGCACTCAAAGGACAGGGGCCCCTCTTCTCGAGCAGTACTTC.

This clonotype was detected many times. The V call is TRBV7-2, the J call TRBJ2-7; D unclear. The V end lost 3 bases, the J end lost 6 bases, and 12 bases lay between the germline ends. CDR1 SGHTA and CDR2 FQGNSA come from the germline V gene. This CDR3 contains 13 residues. The CDR3: CASSLVRLGEQYF. CDR3 nucleotides: TGTGCCAGCAGCTTGGTCCGGTTGGGCGAGCAGTACTTC.

The chain uses TRBV7-8 and TRBJ2-1; 8 positions agree with TRBD1. Germline V gene sequence: CDR1 SGHVS, CDR2 FQNEAQ. After removal of 5 bases from V and 6 bases from J, the junction contained 15 bases not matched to a gene. The CDR3 has 17 residues. Here the CDR3 reads CASSPQPGGGDTNEQFF. CDR3 bases: TGTGCCAGCAGCCCTCAACCAGGGGGCGGGGATACCAATGAGCAGTTCTTC. Drawing the rest from reference TRBV7-8 and TRBJ2-1, the complete variable domain is GAGVSQSPRYKVAKRGQDVALRCDPISGHVSLFWYQQALGQGPEFLTYFQNEAQLDKSGLPSDRFFAERPEGSVSTLKIQRTQQEDSAVYLCASSPQPGGGDTNEQFFGPGTRLTVL.

Of note for this clonotype: This could be a read error, since a much larger clone is one nucleotide away. This chain links TRBV28 with TRBJ1-2; D might be TRBD1 (6 bases). The CDR3 contains 15 residues. Germline CDR1 reads MDHEN; CDR2 reads SYDVKM. The CDR3 here is CASTNNPPGAGGHTF. DNA for the CDR3: TGTGCCAGCACCAATAACCCCCCGGGGGCCGGTGGCCACACCTTC.

This clonotype has at least ten counts. V and J are TRBV28 and TRBJ2-7; TRBD2 is a possible D gene (6 bases). V lost 3 bases, J lost 7 bases, and 19 bases lay in between. Looked up from germline, CDR1 is MDHEN and CDR2 is SYDVKM. The CDR3 sequence is 15 residues long. The CDR3 reads CASSFTPAGSGEQYF. The CDR3 DNA follows: TGTGCCAGCAGTTTCACCCCTGCGGGGAGTGGGGAGCAGTACTTC.

V and J are TRBV30 and TRBJ2-5; 7 bases fit TRBD1. Unmatched junction bases numbered 6, after V lost 4 bases and J lost 4 bases. This CDR3 has 13 amino acids. Germline V lookup: CDR1 GTSNPN, CDR2 SVGIG (reference sequence). The DNA for the CDR3 is TGTGCCTGGACCCACAGGGGTGGAGAGACCCAGTACTTC. This translates into CAWTHRGGETQYF.

In this sample, this clonotype turned up many times. The rearrangement joins TRBV12-3 or TRBV12-4 to TRBJ1-1; no firm D call. The CDR3 totals 10 residues. V lost 5 bases and J lost 4, with 2 bases in between. This CDR3 reads CASSATEAFF. The CDR3 DNA sequence: TGTGCCAGCAGTGCCACTGAAGCTTTCTTT.

This clonotype has ten or more counts. The J gene is TRBJ1-6, the V gene TRBV13; perhaps TRBD1 as D (5 bases). The CDR3 is made up of 14 amino acids. The V gene lost 4 bases and the J gene lost 8 bases, with 12 bases spanning the gap. Germline V gene sequence: CDR1 PRHDT, CDR2 FYEKMQ (reference sequence). The CDR3 DNA sequence: TGTGCCAGCAGCTCCGGGACGGCCCATTCACCCCTCCACTTT. Translation: CASSSGTAHSPLHF.

This clonotype was seen at least ten times. V and J are TRBV11-2 and TRBJ1-2; perhaps TRBD1 as D (6 bases). CDR3 length equals 12 residues. Between the trimmed V and J ends, which lost 5 bases and 10 bases, there was a span of 14 bases. Germline CDR1 SGHAT, CDR2 FQNNGV. CDR3 sequence reads: CASSPGGPAYTF. The CDR3, as DNA: TGTGCCAGCAGCCCCGGGGGGCCAGCCTACACCTTC.

This clonotype has only a few counts. The V call is TRBV6-5, the J call TRBJ2-7; 10 bases align to TRBD2. This CDR3 is built from 16 residues. Germline CDR1 and CDR2: MNHEY and SVGAGI. The V and J ends lost 2 bases and 3 bases, in that order; junction bases with no gene match: 7. The CDR3 here is CASSYPQREGFYEQYF. As DNA, the CDR3 is TGTGCCAGCAGTTACCCCCAGCGGGAGGGCTTCTACGAGCAGTACTTC.

Ten or more counts support this clonotype. The V and J genes are TRBV28 and TRBJ2-7; D is tentatively TRBD1 or TRBD2 (5 bases each). Germline V gene lookup returns CDR1 MDHEN and CDR2 SYDVKM. This CDR3 contains 14 residues. With 5 bases removed from V and 3 bases from J, the gap between germline ends came to 14 bases. CDR3 bases: TGTGCCAGCAGTCCAACCCGGGACGGCTACGAGCAGTACTTC. Translating gives CASSPTRDGYEQYF.

In this sample, this clonotype turned up a few times. In DNA form, the CDR3 reads TGTGCCAGCAGTTTATACAGCGGGAAATCCTACGAGCAGTACTTC. It translates to CASSLYSGKSYEQYF. The chain employs TRBV28 and TRBJ2-7; TRBD2 agrees at 7 bases. CDR3 length: 15 amino acids. The trim removed 1 base at V and 1 base at J, leaving 4 bases unmatched. Germline values: CDR1 MDHEN, CDR2 SYDVKM.

This clonotype has ten or more counts. This sequence joins TRBV28 and TRBJ1-3; no clear D gene. Per the germline V gene, CDR1 is MDHEN and CDR2 is SYDVKM. The CDR3 has 16 amino acids. V lost 3 bases and J lost 1, with 13 bases in between. The CDR3 sequence: CASSFPNAGSGNTIYF. CDR3 coding DNA: TGTGCCAGCAGTTTCCCCAACGCCGGGTCTGGAAACACCATATATTTT.

The V gene is TRBV30, the J gene TRBJ2-2; D is possibly TRBD1 (6 bases). Germline assignment: CDR1 GTSNPN and CDR2 SVGIG (reference sequence). Trimming stripped 7 bases from V and 0 bases from J, with 9 bases between. This CDR3 contains 13 residues. The CDR3 spells CASGVPNTGELFF. The CDR3 bases are TGTGCCTCAGGGGTACCGAACACCGGGGAGCTGTTTTTT. The entire variable domain, with the rest obtained from reference TRBV30 and TRBJ2-2, is as follows: SQTIHQWPATLVQPVGSPLSLECTVEGTSNPNLYWYRQAAGRGLQLLFYSVGIGQISSEVPQNLSASRPQDRQFILSSKKLLLSDSGFYLCASGVPNTGELFFGEGSRLTVL.

The J gene is TRBJ2-2, the V gene TRBV29-1, with D perhaps TRBD1 or TRBD2 (5 bases each). The CDR3 length is 14 residues. CDR1 is SQVTM and CDR2 is ANQGSEA in the germline V gene. V lost 6 bases to trimming and J lost 1 base, with 12 bases between them. The DNA for the CDR3 is TGCAGCGTCAAACGGGACGGGAACACCGGGGAGCTGTTTTTT. Translating it yields CSVKRDGNTGELFF.

This clonotype was counted between two and nine times. This chain links TRBV15 with TRBJ2-1, with D maybe TRBD1 (6 bases). Germline lookup yields CDR1 LNHNV and CDR2 YYDKDF (reference sequence). The V end lost 5 bases, the J end lost 2 bases, and 10 bases lay between the germline ends. The CDR3 spans 14 residues. Here the CDR3 reads CATSVWDTYNEQFF. In nucleotides, the CDR3 is TGTGCCACCAGCGTATGGGACACCTACAATGAGCAGTTCTTC.

This clonotype came up many times. This chain joins TRBV2 and TRBJ2-2; TRBD2 aligns across 12 bases. This CDR3 is built from 16 residues. The germline V gene has CDR1 SNHLY and CDR2 FYNNEI. After removal of 9 bases from V and 3 bases from J, the junction contained 8 bases not matched to a gene. The CDR3 loop is CARGTSGPGDTGELFF. CDR3 coding DNA: TGTGCCAGAGGGACTAGCGGGCCGGGGGACACCGGGGAGCTGTTTTTT.

This clonotype appeared many times. The chain uses TRBV6-5 and TRBJ2-7; the D gene is possibly TRBD1 (5 bases). The CDR3 has 13 residues. Germline CDR1 is MNHEY and CDR2 is SVGAGI. V lost 2 bases and J 3 bases, leaving 8 bases between the germline ends. CDR3 sequence: CASSYDSYYEQYF. The CDR3 DNA is TGTGCCAGCAGTTACGACAGTTACTACGAGCAGTACTTC.

This clonotype was found many times. This chain connects TRBV20-1 to TRBJ2-4, with D possibly being TRBD2 (5 bases). The CDR3 has 14 amino acids. V shed 5 bases and J shed 3 bases, with 14 bases lying between them. Germline assignment: CDR1 DFQATT and CDR2 SNEGSKA (reference sequence). CDR3 coding DNA: TGCAGTGCTTTCGGGATTGGGGACAAAAACATTCAGTACTTC. This codes for CSAFGIGDKNIQYF.

This clonotype was detected many times. The CDR3 loop is CAWSPSETQYF. In DNA, the CDR3 is TGTGCCTGGAGTCCCAGCGAGACCCAGTACTTC. The chain employs TRBV30 and TRBJ2-5; D not resolved. The V end was cut by 2 bases, the J end by 5 bases, with 6 bases between. The germline gives CDR1 GTSNPN, CDR2 SVGIG (reference sequence). The CDR3 is 11 amino acids. Supplemented by reference TRBV30 and TRBJ2-5, the full variable domain reads SQTIHQWPATLVQPVGSPLSLECTVEGTSNPNLYWYRQAAGRGLQLLFYSVGIGQISSEVPQNLSASRPQDRQFILSSKKLLLSDSGFYLCAWSPSETQYFGPGTRLLVL.

This clonotype was detected many times. Its ends do not fully match the called genes, so a read error is possible. The chain joins TRBV7-7 to TRBJ2-5, with D tentatively TRBD1 (6 bases). The germline CDR1 and CDR2 sequences are SSHAT and FNYEAQ (reference sequence). The CDR3 is made up of 13 amino acids. CDR3 amino acids: CASSTGYQETQYF. DNA for the CDR3: TGTGCTAGCAGTACAGGGTACCAAGAGACCCAGTACTTC.

This clonotype was seen only a few times. V usage is TRBV19 and J usage is TRBJ2-5; 7 bases align to TRBD2. The J segment lost 5 bases and the V segment lost 6 bases, leaving 18 bases of the junction unmatched. Per germline, CDR1 LNHDA and CDR2 SQIVND (reference sequence). The CDR3 spans 17 residues. DNA for the CDR3: TGTGCCAGTAGCATCAACACCGGGGGACTATCCGCGGAGACCCAGTACTTC. Protein: CASSINTGGLSAETQYF.